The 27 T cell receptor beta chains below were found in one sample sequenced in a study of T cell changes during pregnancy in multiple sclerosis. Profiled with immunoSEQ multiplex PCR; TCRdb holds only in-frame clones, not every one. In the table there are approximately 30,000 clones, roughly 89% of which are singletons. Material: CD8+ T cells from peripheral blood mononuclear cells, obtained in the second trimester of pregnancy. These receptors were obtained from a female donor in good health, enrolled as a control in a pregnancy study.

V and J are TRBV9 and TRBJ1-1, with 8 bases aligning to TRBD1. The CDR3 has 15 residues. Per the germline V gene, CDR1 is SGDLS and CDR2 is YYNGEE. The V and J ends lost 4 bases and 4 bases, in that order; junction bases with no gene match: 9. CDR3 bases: TGTGCCAGCAGCACACAAACAGGGGGAAGCACTGAAGCTTTCTTT. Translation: CASSTQTGGSTEAFF.

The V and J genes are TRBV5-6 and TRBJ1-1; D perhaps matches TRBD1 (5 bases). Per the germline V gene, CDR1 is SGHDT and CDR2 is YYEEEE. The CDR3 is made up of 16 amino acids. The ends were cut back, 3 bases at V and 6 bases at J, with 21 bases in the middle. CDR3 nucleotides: TGTGCCAGCAGCTGGTCGGCAGGGCCCTGGGCGGCTGAAGCTTTCTTT. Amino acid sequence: CASSWSAGPWAAEAFF.

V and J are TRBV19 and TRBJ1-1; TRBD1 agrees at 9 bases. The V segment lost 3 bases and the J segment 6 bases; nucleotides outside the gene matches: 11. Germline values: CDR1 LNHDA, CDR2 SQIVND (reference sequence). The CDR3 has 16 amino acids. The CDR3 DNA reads TGTGCCAGTAGTATCGAAGATGGACAGGGGAGCGCTGAAGCTTTCTTT. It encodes CASSIEDGQGSAEAFF.

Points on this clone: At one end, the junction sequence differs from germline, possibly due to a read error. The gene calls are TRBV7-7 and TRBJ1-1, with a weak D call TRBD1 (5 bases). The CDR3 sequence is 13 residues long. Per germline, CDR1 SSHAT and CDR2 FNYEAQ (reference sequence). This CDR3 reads CASSTLGGTEAFF. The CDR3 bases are TGTGCTAGCAGCACGTTGGGGGGCACTGAAGCTTTCTTT.

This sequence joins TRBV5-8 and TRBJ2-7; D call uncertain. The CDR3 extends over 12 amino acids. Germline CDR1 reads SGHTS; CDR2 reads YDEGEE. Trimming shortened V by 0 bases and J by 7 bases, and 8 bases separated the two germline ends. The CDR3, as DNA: TGTGCCAGCAGCTTGGTTAACTCTGAGCAGTACTTC. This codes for CASSLVNSEQYF.

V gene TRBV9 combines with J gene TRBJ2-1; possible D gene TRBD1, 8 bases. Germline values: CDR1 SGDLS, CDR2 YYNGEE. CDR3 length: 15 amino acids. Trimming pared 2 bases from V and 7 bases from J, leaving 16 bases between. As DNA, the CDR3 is TGTGCCAGCAGCGTTGGGACAGGCGGGAGTAATGAGCAGTTCTTC. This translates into CASSVGTGGSNEQFF.

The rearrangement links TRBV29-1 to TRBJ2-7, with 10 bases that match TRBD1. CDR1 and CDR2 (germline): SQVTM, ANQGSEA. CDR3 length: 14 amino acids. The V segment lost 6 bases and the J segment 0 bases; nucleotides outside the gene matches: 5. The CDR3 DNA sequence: TGCAGCGTGTTCGGACAGGGGGGCTCCTACGAGCAGTACTTC. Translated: CSVFGQGGSYEQYF.

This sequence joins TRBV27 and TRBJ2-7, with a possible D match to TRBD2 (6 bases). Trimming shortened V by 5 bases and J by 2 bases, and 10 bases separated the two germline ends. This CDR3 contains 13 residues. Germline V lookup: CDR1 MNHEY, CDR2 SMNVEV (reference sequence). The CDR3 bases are TGTGCCAGCAGTGAGACTAGAGCCTACGAGCAGTACTTC. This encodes CASSETRAYEQYF.

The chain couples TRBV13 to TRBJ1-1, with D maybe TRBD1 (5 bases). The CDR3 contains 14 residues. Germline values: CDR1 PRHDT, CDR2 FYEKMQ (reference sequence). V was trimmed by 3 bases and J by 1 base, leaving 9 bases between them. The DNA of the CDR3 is TGTGCCAGCAGCTTCGGCGGGGGGAACACTGAAGCTTTCTTT. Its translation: CASSFGGGNTEAFF.

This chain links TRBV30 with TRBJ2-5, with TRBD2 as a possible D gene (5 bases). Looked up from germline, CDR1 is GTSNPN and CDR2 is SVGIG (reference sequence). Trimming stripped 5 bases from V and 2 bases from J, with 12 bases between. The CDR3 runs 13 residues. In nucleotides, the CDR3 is TGTGCCTGGGGGCCGGGGTCGCAAGAGACCCAGTACTTC. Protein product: CAWGPGSQETQYF.

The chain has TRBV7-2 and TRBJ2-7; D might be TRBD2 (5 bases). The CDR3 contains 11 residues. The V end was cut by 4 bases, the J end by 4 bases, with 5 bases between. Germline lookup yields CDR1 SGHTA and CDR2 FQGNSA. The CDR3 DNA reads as TGTGCCAGCAGCTGGACTTACGAGCAGTACTTC. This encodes CASSWTYEQYF. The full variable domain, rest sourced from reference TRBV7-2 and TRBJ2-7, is GAGVSQSPSNKVTEKGKDVELRCDPISGHTALYWYRQSLGQGLEFLIYFQGNSAPDKSGLPSDRFSAERTGGSVSTLTIQRTQQEDSAVYLCASSWTYEQYFGPGTRLTVT.

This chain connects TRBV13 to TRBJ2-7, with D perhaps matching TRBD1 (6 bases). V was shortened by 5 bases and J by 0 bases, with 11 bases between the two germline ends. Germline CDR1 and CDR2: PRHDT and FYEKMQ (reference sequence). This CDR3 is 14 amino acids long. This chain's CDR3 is CASSIRQASYEQYF. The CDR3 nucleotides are TGTGCCAGCAGCATTCGACAGGCCTCCTACGAGCAGTACTTC.

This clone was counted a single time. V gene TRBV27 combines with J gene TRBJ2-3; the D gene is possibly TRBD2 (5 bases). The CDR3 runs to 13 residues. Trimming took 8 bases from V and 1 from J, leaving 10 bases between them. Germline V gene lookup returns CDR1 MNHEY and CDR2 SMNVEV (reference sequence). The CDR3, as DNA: TGTGCCAGCCGAGGGTCCGGCACAGATACGCAGTATTTT. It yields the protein CASRGSGTDTQYF.

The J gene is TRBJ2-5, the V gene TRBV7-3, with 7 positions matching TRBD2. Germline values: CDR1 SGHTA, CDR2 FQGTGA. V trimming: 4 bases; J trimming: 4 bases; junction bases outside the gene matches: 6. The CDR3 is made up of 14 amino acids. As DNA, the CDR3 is TGTGCCAGCAGCTCGAGCGGGGTTGGAGAGACCCAGTACTTC. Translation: CASSSSGVGETQYF.

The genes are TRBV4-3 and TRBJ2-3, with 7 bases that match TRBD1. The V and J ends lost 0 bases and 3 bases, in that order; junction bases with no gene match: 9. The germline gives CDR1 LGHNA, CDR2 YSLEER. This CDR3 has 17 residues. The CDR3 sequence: CASSQDLFGTATDTQYF. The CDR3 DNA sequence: TGCGCCAGCAGCCAAGATCTATTCGGGACAGCGACAGATACGCAGTATTTT.

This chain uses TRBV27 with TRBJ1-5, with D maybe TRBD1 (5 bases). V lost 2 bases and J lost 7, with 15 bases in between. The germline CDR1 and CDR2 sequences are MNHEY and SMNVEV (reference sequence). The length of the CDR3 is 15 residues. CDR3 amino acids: CASSLVGGGRQPQHF. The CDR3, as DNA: TGTGCCAGCAGTTTAGTTGGGGGAGGGAGGCAGCCCCAGCATTTT.

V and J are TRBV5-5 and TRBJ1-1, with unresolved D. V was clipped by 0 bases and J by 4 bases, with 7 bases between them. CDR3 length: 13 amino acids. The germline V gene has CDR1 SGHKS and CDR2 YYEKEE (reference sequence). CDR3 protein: CASSLEWSTEAFF. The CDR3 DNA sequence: TGTGCCAGCAGCTTGGAGTGGAGCACTGAAGCTTTCTTT.

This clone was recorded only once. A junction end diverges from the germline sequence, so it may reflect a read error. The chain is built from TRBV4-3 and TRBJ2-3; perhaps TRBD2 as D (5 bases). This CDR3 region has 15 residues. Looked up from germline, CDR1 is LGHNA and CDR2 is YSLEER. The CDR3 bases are TGCGCCAGCAGTCAAGATCGGCGGGGCACAGATACGCAGTATTTT. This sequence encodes CASSQDRRGTDTQYF.

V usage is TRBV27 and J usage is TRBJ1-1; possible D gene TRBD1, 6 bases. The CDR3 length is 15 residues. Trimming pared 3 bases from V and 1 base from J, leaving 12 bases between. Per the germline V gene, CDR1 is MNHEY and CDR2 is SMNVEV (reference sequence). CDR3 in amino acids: CASSLAGGANTEAFF. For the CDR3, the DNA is TGTGCCAGCAGTTTGGCGGGGGGCGCGAACACTGAAGCTTTCTTT.

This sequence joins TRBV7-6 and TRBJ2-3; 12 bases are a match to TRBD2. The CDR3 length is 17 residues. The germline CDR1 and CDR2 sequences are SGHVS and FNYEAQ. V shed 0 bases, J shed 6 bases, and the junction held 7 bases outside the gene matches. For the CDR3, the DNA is TGTGCCAGCAGCTTAGCCCCTAGCGGGGGGGCTTCTGATACGCAGTATTTT. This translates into CASSLAPSGGASDTQYF.

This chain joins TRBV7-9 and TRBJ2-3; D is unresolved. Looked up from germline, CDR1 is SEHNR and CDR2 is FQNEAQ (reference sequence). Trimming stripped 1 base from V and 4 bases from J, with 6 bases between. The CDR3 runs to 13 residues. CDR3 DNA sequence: TGTGCCAGCAGCTTAGGTGTCGCAGATACGCAGTATTTT. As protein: CASSLGVADTQYF.

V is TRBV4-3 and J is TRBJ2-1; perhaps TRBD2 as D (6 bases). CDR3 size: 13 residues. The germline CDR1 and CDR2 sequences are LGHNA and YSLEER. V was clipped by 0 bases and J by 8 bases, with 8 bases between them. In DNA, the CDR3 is TGCGCCAGCAGCCAAGATCGGGGGTATGAGCAGTTCTTC. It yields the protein CASSQDRGYEQFF.

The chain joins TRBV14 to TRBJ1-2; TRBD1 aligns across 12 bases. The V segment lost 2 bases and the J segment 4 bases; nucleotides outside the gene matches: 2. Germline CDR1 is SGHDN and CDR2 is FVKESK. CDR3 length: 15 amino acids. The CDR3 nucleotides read TGTGCCAGCAGCCAATGGGACAGGGGGCTCTATGGCTACACCTTC. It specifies CASSQWDRGLYGYTF.

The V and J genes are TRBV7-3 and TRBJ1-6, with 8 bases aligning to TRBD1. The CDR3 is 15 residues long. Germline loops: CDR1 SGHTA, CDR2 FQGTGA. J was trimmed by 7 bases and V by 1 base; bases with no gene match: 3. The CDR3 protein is CASSLNRGENSPLHF. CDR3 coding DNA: TGTGCCAGCAGCTTAAACAGGGGGGAAAATTCACCCCTCCACTTT.

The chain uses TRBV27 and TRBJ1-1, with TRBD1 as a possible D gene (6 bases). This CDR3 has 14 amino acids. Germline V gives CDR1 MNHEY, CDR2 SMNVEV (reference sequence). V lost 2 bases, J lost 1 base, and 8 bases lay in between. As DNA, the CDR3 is TGTGCCAGCAGTTTAGGGGGGGCGAACACTGAAGCTTTCTTT. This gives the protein CASSLGGANTEAFF.

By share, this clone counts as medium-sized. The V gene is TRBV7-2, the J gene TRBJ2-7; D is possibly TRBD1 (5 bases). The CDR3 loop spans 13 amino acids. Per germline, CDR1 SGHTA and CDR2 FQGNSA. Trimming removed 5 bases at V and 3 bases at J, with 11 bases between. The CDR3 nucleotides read TGTGCCAGCAGCCCCGACAGATTCTACGAGCAGTACTTC. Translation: CASSPDRFYEQYF.

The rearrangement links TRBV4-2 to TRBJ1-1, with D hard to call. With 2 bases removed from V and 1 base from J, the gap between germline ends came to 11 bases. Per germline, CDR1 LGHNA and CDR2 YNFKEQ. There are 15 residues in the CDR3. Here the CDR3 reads CASSQRSEGNTEAFF. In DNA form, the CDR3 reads TGTGCCAGCAGCCAAAGGAGCGAGGGGAACACTGAAGCTTTCTTT.